The subject of this entry is one T cell receptor (beta chain). The CDR3 is made up of 16 amino acids. The V and J ends lost 1 base and 2 bases, in that order; junction bases with no gene match: 6. CDR1 is SGHAT, CDR2 FQNNGV, per germline. These data are taken from a study of shared clonotypes between healthy human individuals. Investigators spread the genomic DNA of each subset evenly over several immunoSEQ plates. Generated by immunoSEQ multiplex PCR, the TCRdb table keeps only in-frame clones and is missing some. The sample yields millions of clones, 90% to 95% seen once. Naive CD45RA+ and memory CD45RA-negative subsets were split from CD4+ cells.

This clonotype originated in a man between 18 and 29 years old in good health. The sample was naive CD4+ T cells sorted from blood. The sample's subset: CD45RA+ positively selected. The chain combines TRBV11-2 with TRBJ2-7; 9 bases agree with TRBD1. CDR3 sequence (DNA): TGTGCCAGCAGCTTAGGGAGCCGGGACAGGGCCTACGAGCAGTACTTC. Protein sequence: CASSLGSRDRAYEQYF. The complete variable domain, with remaining parts taken from reference TRBV11-2 and TRBJ2-7, reads EAGVAQSPRYKIIEKRQSVAFWCNPISGHATLYWYQQILGQGPKLLIQFQNNGVVDDSQLPKDRFSAERLKGVDSTLKIQPAKLEDSAVYLCASSLGSRDRAYEQYFGPGTRLTVT.